Presented here are 9 T cell receptor beta chains from one specimen sequenced in a study of cytomegalovirus exposure and HLA in healthy donors. PCR employed 60 Vbeta and 13 Jbeta primers. This table comes from immunoSEQ multiplex PCR, and its TCRdb copy is limited to in-frame clones, with some not included. Of fewer than 110,000 clones listed, less than 85% are singletons. Sequenced: PBMCs. These receptors all come from a woman aged 40-49 years in good health and CMV-seropositive.

The chain combines TRBV7-2 with TRBJ1-2; no clear D. V was trimmed by 5 bases and J by 2 bases, leaving 9 bases between them. Germline assignment: CDR1 SGHTA and CDR2 FQGNSA. The CDR3 is made up of 13 amino acids. CDR3: CASSPAQNYGYTF. The CDR3 DNA reads as TGTGCCAGCAGCCCCGCCCAGAACTATGGCTACACCTTC. The full variable domain, in which reference TRBV7-2 and TRBJ1-2 provide the parts outside the CDR3, is GAGVSQSPSNKVTEKGKDVELRCDPISGHTALYWYRQSLGQGLEFLIYFQGNSAPDKSGLPSDRFSAERTGGSVSTLTIQRTQQEDSAVYLCASSPAQNYGYTFGSGTRLTVV.

Here the CDR3 reads CAIRPGASDSNQPQHF. CDR3 nucleotides: TGTGCCATCAGGCCAGGGGCCTCCGATAGCAATCAGCCCCAGCATTTT. The V call is TRBV10-3, the J call TRBJ1-5; a weak D match, TRBD1 (6 bases). V shed 6 bases and J shed 0 bases, with 15 bases lying between them. The CDR3 spans 16 residues. Looked up from germline, CDR1 is ENHRY and CDR2 is SYGVKD.

This chain links TRBV7-2 with TRBJ1-1; TRBD1 might be the D (6 bases). Between the trimmed V and J ends, which lost 5 bases and 0 bases, there was a span of 10 bases. Germline V gene lookup returns CDR1 SGHTA and CDR2 FQGNSA. The CDR3 totals 14 residues. CDR3 in amino acids: CASSMGQLNTEAFF. In DNA form, the CDR3 reads TGTGCCAGCAGCATGGGACAATTGAACACTGAAGCTTTCTTT.

This chain uses TRBV2 with TRBJ1-2; 7 bases are a match to TRBD1. This CDR3 contains 14 residues. Per germline, CDR1 SNHLY and CDR2 FYNNEI. J lost 3 bases, V lost 4 bases, and 5 bases had no gene match. CDR3 sequence: CASSVTGQYYGYTF. The CDR3 DNA follows: TGTGCCAGCAGTGTTACGGGACAGTACTATGGCTACACCTTC.

The J gene is TRBJ2-2, the V gene TRBV5-4; D perhaps matches TRBD2 (6 bases). Trimming stripped 4 bases from V and 12 bases from J, with 13 bases between. The CDR3 is made up of 12 amino acids. The germline CDR1 and CDR2 sequences are SGHNT and YYREEE (reference sequence). CDR3 DNA: TGTGCCAGCAGCCCGTCTCGGGGGAAGCTGTTTTTT. Amino acid sequence: CASSPSRGKLFF.

The rearrangement links TRBV2 to TRBJ2-7; D might be TRBD2 (6 bases). Germline CDR1 is SNHLY and CDR2 is FYNNEI. V was pared by 3 bases and J by 3 bases, with 9 bases between. The CDR3 consists of 13 residues. This chain's CDR3 is CASSERGDYEQYF. The CDR3 DNA reads as TGTGCCAGCAGTGAGCGCGGGGACTACGAGCAGTACTTC.

The chain has TRBV27 and TRBJ1-2; 7 nucleotides align to TRBD1. The CDR3 contains 14 residues. J was trimmed by 4 bases and V by 5 bases; bases with no gene match: 7. Germline CDR1 is MNHEY and CDR2 is SMNVEV (reference sequence). The CDR3 nucleotides read TGTGCCAGCAGTCCATCGGGACAGACCTATGGCTACACCTTC. The encoded protein is CASSPSGQTYGYTF.

V gene TRBV5-6 combines with J gene TRBJ2-5; weak D call: TRBD2 (6 bases). V lost 3 bases to trimming and J lost 5 bases, with 11 bases between them. Germline CDR1 SGHDT, CDR2 YYEEEE. CDR3 length: 13 residues. Written as DNA, the CDR3 is TGTGCCAGCAGCTCGGGACTTAGGGAGACCCAGTACTTC. This codes for CASSSGLRETQYF.

The chain combines TRBV11-2 with TRBJ2-7; D might be TRBD2 (5 bases). The germline V gene encodes CDR1 SGHAT and CDR2 FQNNGV. This CDR3 contains 15 residues. V lost 1 base to trimming and J lost 6 bases, with 16 bases between them. The CDR3 DNA follows: TGTGCCAGCAGCTTAGTCCCCGGGGTGACTGGCGAGCAGTACTTC. This sequence encodes CASSLVPGVTGEQYF.